The entry below describes one TCR beta chain. This sample was included in a study of blood T cell repertoires in COVID-19. Across the whole study: From the United States, Italy and Spain came samples of acute and convalescent COVID-19. PBMCs, B-cell-depleted T cells, or T cells were the source of the cDNA or gDNA that made up the material.

As processed by the authors: Reference gene primers were amplified, and this amplification served to estimate nucleated cell counts. Assay used: immunoSEQ multiplex PCR; TCRdb lists only in-frame clones, some missing. V, J and clone size are those of that table, while D and trimming were read from the DNA. The sample has about 29,000 clones; around 91% are singletons. CDR3 length: 13 amino acids. V lost 11 bases to trimming and J lost 8 bases; unmatched junction nucleotides: 8. Germline values: CDR1 LNHDA, CDR2 SQIVND (reference sequence). The source material was peripheral blood. The receptor was isolated from a man at least 80 years old with acute or convalescent COVID-19. The chain is built from TRBV19 and TRBJ2-3, with 12 bases identical to TRBD1. CDR3 nucleotides: TGTGCCGCTAGGGGACAGGGGGCGAGTACGCAGTATTTT. Protein sequence: CAARGQGASTQYF. Together with reference TRBV19 and TRBJ2-3, the CDR3 gives the full variable domain: DGGITQSPKYLFRKEGQNVTLSCEQNLNHDAMYWYRQDPGQGLRLIYYSQIVNDFQKGDIAEGYSVSREKKESFPLTVTSAQKNPTAFYLCAARGQGASTQYFGPGTRLTVL.